The clone carrying this T cell receptor (beta chain) turned up a few times. These data are taken from a study of T cell repertoires in cytomegalovirus infection. The CDR3 extends over 12 amino acids. V was cut by 9 bases and J by 3 bases, with 11 bases left in between. Germline V CDR1 and CDR2: LNHDA, SQIVND (reference sequence). TCRdb re-analysed the reads in MiXCR, keeping a single row per CDR3 protein. The data hold approximately 500,000 distinct CDR3 sequences, with approximately 10% observed a single time. The chain couples TRBV19 to TRBJ1-1; tentative D call: TRBD1 (5 bases). The TCR comes from a human donor in good health (CMV status not recorded). Some clones in this sample may be carry-over from other donors' samples. Sequenced: PBMCs. CDR3 DNA sequence: TGTGCCAGCCGGGGGTCCTACACTGAAGCTTTCTTT. It codes for CASRGSYTEAFF.